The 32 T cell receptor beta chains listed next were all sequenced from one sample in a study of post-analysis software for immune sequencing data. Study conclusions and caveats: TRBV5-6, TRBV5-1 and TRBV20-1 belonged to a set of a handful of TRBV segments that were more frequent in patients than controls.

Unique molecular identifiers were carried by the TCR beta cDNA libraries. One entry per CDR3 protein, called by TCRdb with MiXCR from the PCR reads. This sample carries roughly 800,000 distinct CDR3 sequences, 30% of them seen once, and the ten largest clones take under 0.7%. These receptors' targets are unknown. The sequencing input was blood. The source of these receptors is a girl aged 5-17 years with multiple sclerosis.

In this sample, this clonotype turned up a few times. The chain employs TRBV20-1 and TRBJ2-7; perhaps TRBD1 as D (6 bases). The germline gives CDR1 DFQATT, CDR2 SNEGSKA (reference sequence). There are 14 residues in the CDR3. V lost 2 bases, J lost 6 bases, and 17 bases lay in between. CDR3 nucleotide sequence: TGCAGTGCTAGACCAGGAGGACAGTTTGGCGAGCAGTACTTC. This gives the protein CSARPGGQFGEQYF.

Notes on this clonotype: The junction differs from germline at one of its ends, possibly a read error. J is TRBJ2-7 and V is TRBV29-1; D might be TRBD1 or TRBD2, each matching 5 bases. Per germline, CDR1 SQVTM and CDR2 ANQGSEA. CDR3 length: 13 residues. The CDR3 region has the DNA TGCAGCGTATCTTCGGGGCGGAGCTACGAGCTGTACTTC. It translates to CSVSSGRSYELYF.

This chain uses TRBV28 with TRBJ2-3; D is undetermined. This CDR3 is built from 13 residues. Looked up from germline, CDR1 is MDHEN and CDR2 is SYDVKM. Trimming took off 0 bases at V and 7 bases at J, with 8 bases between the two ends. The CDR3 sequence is CASSLWVPNTQYF. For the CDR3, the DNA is TGTGCCAGCAGTTTATGGGTGCCGAATACGCAGTATTTT.

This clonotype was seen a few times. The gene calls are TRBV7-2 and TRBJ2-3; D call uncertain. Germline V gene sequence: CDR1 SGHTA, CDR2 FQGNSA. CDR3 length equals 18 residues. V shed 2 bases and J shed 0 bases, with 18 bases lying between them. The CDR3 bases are TGTGCCAGCAGCTTACGCGCCTTGGGCGGCCACAGCACAGATACGCAGTATTTT. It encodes CASSLRALGGHSTDTQYF.

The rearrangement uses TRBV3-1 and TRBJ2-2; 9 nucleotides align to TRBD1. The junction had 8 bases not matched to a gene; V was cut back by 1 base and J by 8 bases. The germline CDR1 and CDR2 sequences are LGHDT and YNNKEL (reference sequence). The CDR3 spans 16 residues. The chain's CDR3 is CASSQVIGTGSGELFF. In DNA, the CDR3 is TGTGCCAGCAGCCAAGTAATCGGGACAGGGAGTGGGGAGCTGTTTTTT.

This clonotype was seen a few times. CDR3 region: CASSISGTNQPQHF. CDR3 bases: TGTGCCAGCAGTATTTCAGGGACTAATCAGCCCCAGCATTTT. The chain carries TRBV25-1 and TRBJ1-5; TRBD1 is a possible D gene (5 bases). CDR3 length: 14 amino acids. V was shortened by 5 bases and J by 4 bases, with 12 bases between the two germline ends. The germline V gene encodes CDR1 MGHDK and CDR2 SYGVNS.

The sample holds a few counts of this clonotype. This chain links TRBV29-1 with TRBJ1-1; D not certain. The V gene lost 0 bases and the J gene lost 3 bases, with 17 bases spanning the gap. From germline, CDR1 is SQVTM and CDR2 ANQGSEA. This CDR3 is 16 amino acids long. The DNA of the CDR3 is TGCAGCGTTGAAGATTTGGGTCGACATCTGGACACTGAAGCTTTCTTT. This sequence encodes CSVEDLGRHLDTEAFF. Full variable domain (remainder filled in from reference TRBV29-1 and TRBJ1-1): SAVISQKPSRDICQRGTSLTIQCQVDSQVTMMFWYRQQPGQSLTLIATANQGSEATYESGFVIDKFPISRPNLTFSTLTVSNMSPEDSSIYLCSVEDLGRHLDTEAFFGQGTRLTVV.

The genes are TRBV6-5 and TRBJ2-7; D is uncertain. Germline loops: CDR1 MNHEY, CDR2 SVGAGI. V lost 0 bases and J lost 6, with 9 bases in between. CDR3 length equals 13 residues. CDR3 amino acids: CASSYSSWGEQYF. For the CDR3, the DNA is TGTGCCAGCAGTTACTCGTCGTGGGGCGAGCAGTACTTC.

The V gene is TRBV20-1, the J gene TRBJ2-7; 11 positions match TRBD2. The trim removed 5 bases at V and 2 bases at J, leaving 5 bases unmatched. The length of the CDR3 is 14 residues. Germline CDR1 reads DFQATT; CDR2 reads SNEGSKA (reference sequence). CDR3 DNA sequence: TGCAGTGCTCCTCATAGCGGGAGGGCCTACGAGCAGTACTTC. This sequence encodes CSAPHSGRAYEQYF.

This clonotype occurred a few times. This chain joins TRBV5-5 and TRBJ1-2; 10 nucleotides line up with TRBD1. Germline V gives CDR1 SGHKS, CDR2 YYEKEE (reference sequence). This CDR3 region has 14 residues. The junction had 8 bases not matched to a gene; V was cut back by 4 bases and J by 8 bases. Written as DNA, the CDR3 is TGTGCCAGCAGCGCCCGGACAGGGGGTTGGGGCTACACCTTC. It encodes CASSARTGGWGYTF.

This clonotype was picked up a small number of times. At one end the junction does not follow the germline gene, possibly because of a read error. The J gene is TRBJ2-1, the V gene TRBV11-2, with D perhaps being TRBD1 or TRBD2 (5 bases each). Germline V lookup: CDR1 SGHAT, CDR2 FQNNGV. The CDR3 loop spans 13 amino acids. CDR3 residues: CASALTARGEQFF. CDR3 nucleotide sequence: TGTGCCAGCGCGTTGACAGCCCGGGGTGAGCAGTTCTTT.

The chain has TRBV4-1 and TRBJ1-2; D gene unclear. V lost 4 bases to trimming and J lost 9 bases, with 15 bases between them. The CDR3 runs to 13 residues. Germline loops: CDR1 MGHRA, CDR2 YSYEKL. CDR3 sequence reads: CASSPLKQSRYTF. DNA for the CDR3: TGCGCCAGCAGCCCTTTAAAACAGTCTCGCTACACCTTC.

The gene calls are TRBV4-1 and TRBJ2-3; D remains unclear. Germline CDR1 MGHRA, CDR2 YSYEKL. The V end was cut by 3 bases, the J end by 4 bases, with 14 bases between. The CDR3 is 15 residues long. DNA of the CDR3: TGCGCCAGCAGCCAGATAACCGCCTCGGCAGATACGCAGTATTTT. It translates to CASSQITASADTQYF.

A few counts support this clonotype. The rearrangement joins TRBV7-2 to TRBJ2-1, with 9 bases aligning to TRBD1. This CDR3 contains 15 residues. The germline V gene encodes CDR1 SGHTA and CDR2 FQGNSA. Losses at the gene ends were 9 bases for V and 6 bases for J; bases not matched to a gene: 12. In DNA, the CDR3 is TGTGCCAGTAGCCGTGGCGGACAGGGGACCAATGAGCAGTTCTTC. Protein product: CASSRGGQGTNEQFF.

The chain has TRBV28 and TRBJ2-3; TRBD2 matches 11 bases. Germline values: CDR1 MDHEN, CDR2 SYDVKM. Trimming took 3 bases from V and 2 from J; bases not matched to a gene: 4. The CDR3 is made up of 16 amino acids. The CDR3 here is CASSFVLAGVTDTQYF. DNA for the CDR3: TGTGCCAGCAGTTTCGTACTAGCGGGGGTCACAGATACGCAGTATTTT.

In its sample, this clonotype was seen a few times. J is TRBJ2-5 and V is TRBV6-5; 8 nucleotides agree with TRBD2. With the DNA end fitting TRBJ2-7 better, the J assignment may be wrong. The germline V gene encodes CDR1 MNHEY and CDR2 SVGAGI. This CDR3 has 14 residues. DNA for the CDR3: TGTGCCAGCAGAGAGGCCGGACTAGCAAACGAGCAGTACTTC. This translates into CASREAGLANEQYF.

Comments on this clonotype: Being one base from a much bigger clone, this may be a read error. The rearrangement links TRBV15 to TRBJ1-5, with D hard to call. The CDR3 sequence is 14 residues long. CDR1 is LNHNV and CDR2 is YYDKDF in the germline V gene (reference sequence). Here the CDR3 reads CATSKGGSNRPQHF. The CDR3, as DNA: TGTGCCACCAGCAAGGGCGGTAGCAATCGGCCCCAGCATTTT.

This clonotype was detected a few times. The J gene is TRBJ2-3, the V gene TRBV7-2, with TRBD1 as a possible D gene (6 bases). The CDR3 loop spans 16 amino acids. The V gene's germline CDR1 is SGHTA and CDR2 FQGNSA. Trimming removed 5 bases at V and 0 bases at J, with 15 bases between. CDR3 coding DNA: TGTGCCAGCAGCCTAAGGACAGCTTCAAGCACAGATACGCAGTATTTT. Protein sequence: CASSLRTASSTDTQYF.

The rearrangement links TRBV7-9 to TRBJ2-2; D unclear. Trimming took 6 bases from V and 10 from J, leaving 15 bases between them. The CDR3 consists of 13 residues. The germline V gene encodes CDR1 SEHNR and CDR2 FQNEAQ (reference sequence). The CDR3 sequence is CASRTAGFAELFF. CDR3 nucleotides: TGTGCCAGCAGAACTGCCGGCTTCGCGGAGCTGTTTTTT.

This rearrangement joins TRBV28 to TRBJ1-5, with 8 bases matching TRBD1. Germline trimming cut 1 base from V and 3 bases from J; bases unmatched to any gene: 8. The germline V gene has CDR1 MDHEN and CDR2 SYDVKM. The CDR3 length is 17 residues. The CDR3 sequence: CASSLLVAGGSNQPQHF. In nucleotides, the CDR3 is TGTGCCAGCAGTTTATTAGTGGCAGGGGGCTCCAATCAGCCCCAGCATTTT.

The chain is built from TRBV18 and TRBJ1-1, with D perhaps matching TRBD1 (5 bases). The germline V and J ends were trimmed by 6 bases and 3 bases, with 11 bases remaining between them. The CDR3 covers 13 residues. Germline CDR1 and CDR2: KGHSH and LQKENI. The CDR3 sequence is CASSPGRDTEAFF. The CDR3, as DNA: TGTGCCAGCTCCCCGGGCAGGGACACTGAAGCTTTCTTT.

The DNA of the CDR3 is TGTGCCAGCAGTGAACAGGGGAGGAACACTGAAGCTTTCTTT. Its translation is CASSEQGRNTEAFF. The rearrangement uses TRBV7-9 and TRBJ1-1, with TRBD1 identical over 7 bases. J was trimmed by 1 base and V by 6 bases; bases with no gene match: 5. This CDR3 region has 14 residues. The germline CDR1 and CDR2 sequences are SEHNR and FQNEAQ (reference sequence).

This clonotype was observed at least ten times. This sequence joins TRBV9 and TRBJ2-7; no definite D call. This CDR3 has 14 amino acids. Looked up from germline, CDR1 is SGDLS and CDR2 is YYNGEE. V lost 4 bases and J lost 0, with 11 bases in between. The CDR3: CASSPTVSSYEQYF. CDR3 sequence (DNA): TGTGCCAGCAGCCCTACGGTTAGCTCCTACGAGCAGTACTTC.

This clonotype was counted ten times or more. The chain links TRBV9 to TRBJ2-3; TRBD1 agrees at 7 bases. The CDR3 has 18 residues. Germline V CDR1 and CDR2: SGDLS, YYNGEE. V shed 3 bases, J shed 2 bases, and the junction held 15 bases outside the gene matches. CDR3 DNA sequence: TGTGCCAGCAGCGCAGGCAAACAGGGGCGCCTCTCCACAGATACGCAGTATTTT. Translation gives CASSAGKQGRLSTDTQYF.

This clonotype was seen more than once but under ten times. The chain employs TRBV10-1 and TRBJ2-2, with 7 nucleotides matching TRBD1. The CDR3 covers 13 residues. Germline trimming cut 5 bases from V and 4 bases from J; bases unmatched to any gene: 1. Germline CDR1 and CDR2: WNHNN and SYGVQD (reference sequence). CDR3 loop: CASSPGGTGELFF. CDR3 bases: TGCGCCAGCAGTCCAGGGGGCACCGGGGAGCTGTTTTTT.

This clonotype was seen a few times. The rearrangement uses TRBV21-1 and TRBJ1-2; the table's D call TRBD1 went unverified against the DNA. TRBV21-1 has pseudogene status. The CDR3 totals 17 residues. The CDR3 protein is CASSKGRGRLPRHGYTF. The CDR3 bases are TGTGCCAGCAGCAAAGGGAGGGGGCGCTTACCGCGGCATGGCTACACCTTC.

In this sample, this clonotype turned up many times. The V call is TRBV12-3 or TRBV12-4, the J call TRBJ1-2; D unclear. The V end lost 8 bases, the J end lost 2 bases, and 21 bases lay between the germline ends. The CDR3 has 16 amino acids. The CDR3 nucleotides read TGTGCCAGCCGCCCCACCCACGCATCATTAAACTATGGCTACACCTTC. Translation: CASRPTHASLNYGYTF.

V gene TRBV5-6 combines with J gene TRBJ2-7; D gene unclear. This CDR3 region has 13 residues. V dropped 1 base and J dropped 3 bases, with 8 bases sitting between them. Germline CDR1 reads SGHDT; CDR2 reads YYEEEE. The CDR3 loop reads CASSLLFDYEQYF. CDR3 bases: TGTGCCAGCAGCTTGTTATTTGACTACGAGCAGTACTTC.

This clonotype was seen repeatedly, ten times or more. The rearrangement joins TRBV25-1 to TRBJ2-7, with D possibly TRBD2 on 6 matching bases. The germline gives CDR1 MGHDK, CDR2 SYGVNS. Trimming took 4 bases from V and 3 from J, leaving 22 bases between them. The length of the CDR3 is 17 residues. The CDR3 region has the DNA TGTGCCAGCAGTGCGGGCGTCAGGGTAGCGGTGAGCTACGAGCAGTACTTC. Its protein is CASSAGVRVAVSYEQYF.

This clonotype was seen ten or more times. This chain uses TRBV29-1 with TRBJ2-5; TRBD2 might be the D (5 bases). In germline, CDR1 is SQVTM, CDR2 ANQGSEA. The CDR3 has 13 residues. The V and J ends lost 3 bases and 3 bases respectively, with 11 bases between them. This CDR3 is CSVEEEFKETQYF. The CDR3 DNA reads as TGCAGCGTTGAGGAGGAGTTTAAAGAGACCCAGTACTTC.

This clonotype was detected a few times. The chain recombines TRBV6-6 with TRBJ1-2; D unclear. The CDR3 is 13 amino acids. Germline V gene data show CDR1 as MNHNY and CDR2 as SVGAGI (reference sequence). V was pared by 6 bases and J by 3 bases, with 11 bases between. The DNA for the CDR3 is TGTGCCAGCAGCCGGGTAGCCGACTATGGCTACACCTTC. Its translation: CASSRVADYGYTF.

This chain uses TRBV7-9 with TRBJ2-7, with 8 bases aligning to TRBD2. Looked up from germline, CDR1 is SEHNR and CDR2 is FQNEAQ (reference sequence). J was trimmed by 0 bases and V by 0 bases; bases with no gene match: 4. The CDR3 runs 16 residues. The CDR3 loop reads CASSLAAGLVSYEQYF. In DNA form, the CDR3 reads TGTGCCAGCAGCTTAGCGGCGGGACTAGTCTCCTACGAGCAGTACTTC.